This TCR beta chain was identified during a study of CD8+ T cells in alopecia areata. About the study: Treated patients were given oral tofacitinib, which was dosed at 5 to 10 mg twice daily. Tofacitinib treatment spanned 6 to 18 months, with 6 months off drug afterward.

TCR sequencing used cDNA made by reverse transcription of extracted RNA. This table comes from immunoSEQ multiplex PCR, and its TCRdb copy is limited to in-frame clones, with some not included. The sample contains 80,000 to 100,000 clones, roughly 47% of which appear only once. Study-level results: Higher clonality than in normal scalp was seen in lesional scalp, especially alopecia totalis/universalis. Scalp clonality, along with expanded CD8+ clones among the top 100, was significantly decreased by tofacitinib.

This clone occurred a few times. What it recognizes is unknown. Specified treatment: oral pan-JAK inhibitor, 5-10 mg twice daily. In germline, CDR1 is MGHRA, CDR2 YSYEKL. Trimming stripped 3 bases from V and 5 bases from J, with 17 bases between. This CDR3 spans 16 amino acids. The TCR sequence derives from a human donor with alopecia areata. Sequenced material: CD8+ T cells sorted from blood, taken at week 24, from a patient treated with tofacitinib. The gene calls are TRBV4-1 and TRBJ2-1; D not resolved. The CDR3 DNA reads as TGCGCCAGCAGCCAGTTCTCCACCCGGACCAACAATGAGCAGTTCTTC. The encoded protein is CASSQFSTRTNNEQFF.